The rows below give T cell receptor beta chains drawn from one sample of a study of beta chain features in type 1 diabetes. TCRdb keeps only in-frame clones here, not all; method: immunoSEQ multiplex PCR. The table records around 140,000 clones, approximately 10% of them present only once. Sequencing was done on a sample of central memory CD4+ T cells from blood. The receptor source for this set is a man younger than 40 with type 1 diabetes. Both conserved end residues are part of each CDR3. D genes are given only for firm matches. Size values are once, few and many counts, or a class for expanded clones, and some rows have none.

d_call	clone_size	v_call	j_call	cdr3_nt	cdr3_aa
TRBD2	few	TRBV29-1	TRBJ2-5	TGCAGCGTTGATAAAGCGGGGTCGGGAGAGACCCAGTACTTC	CSVDKAGSGETQYF
TRBD2	few	TRBV4-2	TRBJ2-1	TGTGCCAGCAGACTTACTAGCGGGGGGGCCAATGAGCAGTTCTTC	CASRLTSGGANEQFF
TRBD2	NA	TRBV2	TRBJ2-7	TGTGCCAGCAGGGTTACTAGCGGGGCCTACGAGCAGTACTTC	CASRVTSGAYEQYF
NA	NA	TRBV4-3	TRBJ2-7	TGCGCCAGCAGCCAGTACATGGCGACAGTTTACGAGCAGTACTTC	CASSQYMATVYEQYF
NA	NA	TRBV27	TRBJ2-5	TGTGCCAGCAGGCGAGGTTCAGGGGCTGGGAGAGAGACCCAGTACTTC	CASRRGSGAGRETQYF
NA	few	TRBV18	TRBJ2-7	TGTGCCAGCTCACGGGACAGACTAGAGGAGCAGTACTTC	CASSRDRLEEQYF
NA	few	TRBV27	TRBJ1-4	TGTGCCAGCAGTTCTCCCACGCGGCATGAAAAACTGTTTTTT	CASSSPTRHEKLFF
TRBD1	NA	TRBV4-2	TRBJ2-5	TGTGCCAGCAGCCAGGCTGGGAAGGGGGCGAAGGGCCAAGAGACCCAGTACTTC	CASSQAGKGAKGQETQYF
NA	few	TRBV5-4	TRBJ1-6	TGTGCCAGCAGCTCGGACATCGATAATTCACCCCTCCACTTT	CASSSDIDNSPLHF
TRBD1	NA	TRBV11-2	TRBJ2-4	TGTGCCAGCAGCCCGATGACAGGGAAAGACATTCAGTACTTC	CASSPMTGKDIQYF
NA	few	TRBV5-1	TRBJ1-1	TGCGCCAGCAGCTTGGCCGCAGGGGTTAACACTGAAGCTTTCTTT	CASSLAAGVNTEAFF
NA	many	TRBV7-2	TRBJ2-7	TGTGCCACCCAGTGGGGAGGCTACGAGCAGTACTTC	CATQWGGYEQYF